The rows below give T cell receptor beta chains drawn from one sample of a study of blood T cell repertoires in COVID-19. Sequencing used immunoSEQ multiplex PCR; TCRdb keeps in-frame clones, though not all of them. This table has 150,000 or so clones, over 70% appearing once. Sequencing input: peripheral blood. These receptors all come from an elderly man with acute or convalescent COVID-19. CDR3s include the opening cysteine and the closing phenylalanine or tryptophan. D genes are given only for firm matches. Size is omitted from some rows. Given values are once, few, many or a class for expanded clones.

clone_size	v_call	j_call	d_call	cdr3_aa	cdr3_nt
.	TRBV2	TRBJ2-3	.	CASSHQGSPVADTQYF	TGTGCCAGCTCTCACCAGGGCTCACCGGTCGCAGATACGCAGTATTTT
.	TRBV5-5	TRBJ2-7	TRBD2	CASSWAGTSGNEQYF	TGTGCCAGCAGCTGGGCCGGGACTAGCGGGAACGAGCAGTACTTC
.	TRBV6-1	TRBJ1-2	.	CASSEGPGLYYGYTF	TGTGCCAGCAGTGAAGGGCCAGGGCTGTACTATGGCTACACCTTC
.	TRBV3-1/TRBV3-2	TRBJ2-1	TRBD2	CASSQDRGTSEQFF	TGTGCCAGCAGCCAAGATCGCGGGACTAGCGAGCAGTTCTTC
.	TRBV6-5	TRBJ2-7	.	CASSRDPVQQYF	TGTGCCAGCAGTCGCGATCCGGTACAGCAGTACTTC
.	TRBV27	TRBJ2-7	TRBD2	CASSLPSGAYEQYF	TGTGCCAGCAGTTTACCTAGCGGAGCCTACGAGCAGTACTTC
.	TRBV5-5	TRBJ1-6	.	CASSLEISGRSSYNSPLHF	TGTGCCAGCAGCTTGGAGATCTCGGGTCGGAGCTCCTATAATTCACCCCTCCACTTT
.	TRBV27	TRBJ1-1	.	CASTPWQGDTEAFF	TGTGCCAGCACCCCCTGGCAGGGCGACACTGAAGCTTTCTTT
.	TRBV7-2	TRBJ2-1	TRBD2	CASSLRTSGRFSSYNEQFF	TGTGCCAGCAGCCTACGGACTAGCGGGAGATTTAGCTCCTACAATGAGCAGTTCTTC
once	TRBV5-1	TRBJ2-7	.	CASSRGWDTYEQYF	TGCGCCAGCAGCCGGGGATGGGACACCTACGAGCAGTACTTC
.	TRBV21-1	TRBJ2-7	.	CASSTPDRVSYEQYF	TGTGCCAGCAGCACTCCGGACAGGGTTTCCTACGAGCAGTACTTC
.	TRBV5-6	TRBJ2-3	TRBD2	CASSLPSGTTDTQYF	TGTGCCAGCAGCTTACCTAGCGGAACCACAGATACGCAGTATTTT
.	TRBV2	TRBJ1-5	.	CASSAAEDQPQHF	TGTGCCAGCAGTGCGGCGGAAGATCAGCCCCAGCATTTT
.	TRBV4-1	TRBJ1-4	.	CASSPGGGEKLFF	TGCGCCAGCAGCCCTGGGGGAGGGGAAAAACTGTTTTTT
.	TRBV28	TRBJ1-3	.	CASSLLGVGYSGNTIYF	TGTGCCAGCAGTTTACTAGGGGTAGGCTACTCTGGAAACACCATATATTTT
.	TRBV7-9	TRBJ2-1	TRBD1	CASSLSGGPWSQYNEQFF	TGTGCCAGCAGCTTATCAGGGGGCCCATGGTCGCAATACAATGAGCAGTTCTTC
.	TRBV7-3	TRBJ2-1	TRBD2	CASSLLGGTGGYNEQFF	TGTGCCAGCAGCTTATTGGGGGGGACTGGAGGATACAATGAGCAGTTCTTC
.	TRBV19	TRBJ1-5	TRBD1	CASSTSGTDNQPQHF	TGTGCCAGTAGTACATCCGGGACAGACAATCAGCCCCAGCATTTT
once	TRBV5-1	TRBJ2-1	TRBD1	CASSLTGEVYNEQFF	TGCGCCAGCAGCTTGACAGGGGAAGTTTACAATGAGCAGTTCTTC
.	TRBV28	TRBJ2-7	TRBD1	CASIRQGRNYEQYF	TGTGCCAGCATTCGACAGGGCCGGAACTACGAGCAGTACTTC
.	TRBV11-2	TRBJ1-2	.	CASSGGGYYGYTF	TGTGCCAGCAGCGGCGGGGGTTACTATGGCTACACCTTC
.	TRBV28	TRBJ2-3	.	CASSYERSTDTQYF	TGTGCCAGCAGTTATGAGAGGAGCACAGATACGCAGTATTTT